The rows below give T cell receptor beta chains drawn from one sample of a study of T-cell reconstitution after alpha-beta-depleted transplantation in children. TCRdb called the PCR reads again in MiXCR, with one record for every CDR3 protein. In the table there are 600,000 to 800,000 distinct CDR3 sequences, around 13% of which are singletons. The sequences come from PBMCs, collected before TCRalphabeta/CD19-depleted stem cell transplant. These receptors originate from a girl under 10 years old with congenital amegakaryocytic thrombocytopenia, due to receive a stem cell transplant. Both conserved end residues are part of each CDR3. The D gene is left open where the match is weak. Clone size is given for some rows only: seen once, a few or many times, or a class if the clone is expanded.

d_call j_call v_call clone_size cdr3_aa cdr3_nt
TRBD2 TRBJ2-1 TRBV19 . CASSIASGRSQFF TGTGCCAGTAGTATCGCTAGCGGGAGGTCGCAGTTCTTC
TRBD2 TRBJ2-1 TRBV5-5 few CASSLEASGASVRNEQFF TGTGCCAGCAGCTTGGAGGCTAGCGGGGCATCGGTGCGCAATGAGCAGTTCTTC
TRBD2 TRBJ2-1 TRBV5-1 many CASSLAVRLAGNNEQFF TGCGCCAGCAGCTTGGCCGTCAGACTAGCGGGGAACAATGAGCAGTTCTTC
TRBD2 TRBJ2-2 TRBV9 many CASSGFRDYNTGELFF TGTGCCAGCAGCGGATTCCGGGACTACAACACCGGGGAGCTGTTTTTT
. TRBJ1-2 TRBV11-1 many CASSSSSPDSLGPYGYTF TGTGCCAGCAGCTCATCGTCCCCGGACAGCCTGGGTCCCTATGGCTACACCTTC
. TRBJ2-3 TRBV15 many CATKEILTDTQYF TGTGCCACCAAGGAAATACTCACAGATACGCAGTATTTT
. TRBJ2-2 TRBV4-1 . CASSQDGAGAANTGELFF TGCGCCAGCAGCCAAGATGGGGCGGGGGCAGCGAACACCGGGGAGCTGTTTTTT
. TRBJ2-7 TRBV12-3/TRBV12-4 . CASSPGPLGSYEQYF TGTGCCAGCAGTCCAGGGCCCCTCGGCTCCTACGAGCAGTACTTC
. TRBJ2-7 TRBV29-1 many CSVDRGPHEQYF TGCAGCGTTGACCGGGGTCCCCACGAGCAGTACTTC
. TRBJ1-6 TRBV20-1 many CSARRTGRNSPLHF TGCAGTGCCCGGAGGACTGGAAGGAATTCACCCCTCCACTTT
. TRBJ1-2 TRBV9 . CASSVEGGIKGNYGYTF TGTGCCAGCAGCGTAGAGGGGGGGATAAAGGGTAACTATGGCTACACCTTC
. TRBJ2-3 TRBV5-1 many CASSLAPDPLSPQYF TGCGCCAGCAGCCTTGCCCCGGACCCACTATCCCCGCAGTATTTT
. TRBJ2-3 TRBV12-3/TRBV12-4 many CASSFQVSTDTQYF TGTGCCAGCAGTTTTCAGGTTAGCACAGATACGCAGTATTTT
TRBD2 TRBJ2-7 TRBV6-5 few CASSYSGRTSGSYEQYF TGTGCCAGCAGTTACTCAGGGAGGACTAGCGGGAGCTACGAGCAGTACTTC
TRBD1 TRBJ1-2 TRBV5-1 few CASSLIAGGDGYTF TGCGCCAGCAGCTTGATTGCAGGGGGCGATGGCTACACCTTC
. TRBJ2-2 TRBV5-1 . CASSLGLRTDVVGELFF TGCGCCAGCAGCTTGGGGCTTAGGACGGACGTGGTGGGGGAGCTGTTTTTT
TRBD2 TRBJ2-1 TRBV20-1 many CSASTSGAYNEQFF TGCAGTGCTAGTACTAGCGGGGCCTACAATGAGCAGTTCTTC
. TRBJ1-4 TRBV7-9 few CASSLDRYEKLFF TGTGCCAGCAGTTTAGACAGATATGAAAAACTGTTTTTT
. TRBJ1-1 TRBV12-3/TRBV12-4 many CASSWFFGDTEAFF TGTGCCAGCAGTTGGTTCTTTGGGGATACTGAAGCTTTCTTT
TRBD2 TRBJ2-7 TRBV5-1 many CASSLTLLAGYSYEQYF TGCGCCAGCAGCTTGACCCTCCTAGCGGGATACTCCTACGAGCAGTACTTC
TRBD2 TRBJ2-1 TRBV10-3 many CAISARDYPYNEQFF TGTGCCATCAGTGCTAGGGACTACCCCTACAATGAGCAGTTCTTC
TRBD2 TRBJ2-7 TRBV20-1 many CSARIAGLYEQYF TGCAGTGCCAGGATAGCGGGACTCTACGAGCAGTACTTC
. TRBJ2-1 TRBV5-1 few CASATTADNEQFF TGCGCCAGCGCAACCACTGCCGACAATGAGCAGTTCTTC
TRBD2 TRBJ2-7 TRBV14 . CASSQEFRTSGSYEQYF TGTGCCAGCAGCCAAGAATTTCGGACTAGCGGGAGTTACGAGCAGTACTTC
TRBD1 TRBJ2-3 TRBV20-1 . CSAKKGARTDTQYF TGCAGTGCTAAAAAGGGGGCCCGGACAGATACGCAGTATTTT
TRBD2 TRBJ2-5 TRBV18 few CASSPLTSGTLQETQYF TGTGCCAGCTCACCTCTGACTAGCGGGACTTTACAAGAGACCCAGTACTTC
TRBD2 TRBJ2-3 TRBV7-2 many CASSGGGAWDTQYF TGTGCCAGCAGTGGCGGGGGGGCTTGGGATACGCAGTATTTT
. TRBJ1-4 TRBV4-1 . CASTQLRGEKLFF TGCGCCAGCACCCAATTACGGGGGGAAAAACTGTTTTTT
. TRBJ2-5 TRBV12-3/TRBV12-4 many CASCRASGQGVRETQYF TGTGCCAGCTGTCGGGCTTCCGGGCAGGGTGTTAGAGAGACCCAGTACTTC
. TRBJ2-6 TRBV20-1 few CSARDFRLGANVLTF TGCAGTGCTAGAGATTTTAGGCTCGGGGCCAACGTCCTGACTTTC
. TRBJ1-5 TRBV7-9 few CASSFGFGNQPQHF TGTGCCAGCAGCTTCGGATTCGGCAATCAGCCCCAGCATTTT
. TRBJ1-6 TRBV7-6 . CASSLRPALTIRLSNSPLHF TGTGCCAGCAGCCTAAGACCCGCCCTGACAATTAGACTCTCTAATTCACCCCTCCACTTT
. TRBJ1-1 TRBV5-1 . CASSLLGHLNTEAFF TGCGCCAGCAGCTTGTTGGGACACCTGAACACTGAAGCTTTCTTT
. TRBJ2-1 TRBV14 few CASSQPLALNEQFF TGTGCCAGCAGCCAACCCTTGGCCCTAAATGAGCAGTTCTTC
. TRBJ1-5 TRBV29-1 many CSVGHALHQPQHF TGCAGCGTGGGACACGCCTTGCATCAGCCCCAGCATTTT
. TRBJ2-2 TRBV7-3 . CASSLRGPVDTGELFF TGTGCCAGCAGCTTAAGGGGGCCGGTGGACACCGGGGAGCTGTTTTTT
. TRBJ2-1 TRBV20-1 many CSAPESSYNEQFF TGCAGTGCCCCAGAAAGCTCCTACAATGAGCAGTTCTTC
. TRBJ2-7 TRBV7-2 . CASSISGVDREQYF TGTGCCAGCAGTATATCCGGGGTGGATCGCGAGCAGTACTTC
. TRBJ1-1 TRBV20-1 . CSARGGPGETEAFF TGCAGTGCTAGAGGGGGGCCAGGGGAGACTGAAGCTTTCTTT
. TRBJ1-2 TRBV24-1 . CATKGSGDNPRYGYTF TGTGCCACCAAGGGGTCGGGGGACAATCCGCGGTATGGCTACACCTTC
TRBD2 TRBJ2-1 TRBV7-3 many CASARTSSYNEQFF TGTGCCAGCGCCCGGACTAGCTCCTACAATGAGCAGTTCTTC
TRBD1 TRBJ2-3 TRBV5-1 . CATGQSTDTQYF TGCGCCACGGGACAGAGCACAGATACGCAGTATTTT
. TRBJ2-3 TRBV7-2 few CASSGRDRHTQYF TGTGCCAGCAGCGGGCGGGACCGTCATACGCAGTATTTT
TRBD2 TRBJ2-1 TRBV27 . CARTGTSAYNEQFF TGTGCCAGGACCGGGACTAGCGCCTACAATGAGCAGTTCTTC
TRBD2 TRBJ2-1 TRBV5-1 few CASSLVAGEGAEQFF TGCGCCAGCAGCTTGGTGGCGGGAGAAGGGGCTGAGCAGTTCTTC
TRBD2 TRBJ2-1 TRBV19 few CASSPPRLAYNEQFF TGTGCCAGTAGCCCCCCGCGACTAGCGTATAATGAGCAGTTCTTC